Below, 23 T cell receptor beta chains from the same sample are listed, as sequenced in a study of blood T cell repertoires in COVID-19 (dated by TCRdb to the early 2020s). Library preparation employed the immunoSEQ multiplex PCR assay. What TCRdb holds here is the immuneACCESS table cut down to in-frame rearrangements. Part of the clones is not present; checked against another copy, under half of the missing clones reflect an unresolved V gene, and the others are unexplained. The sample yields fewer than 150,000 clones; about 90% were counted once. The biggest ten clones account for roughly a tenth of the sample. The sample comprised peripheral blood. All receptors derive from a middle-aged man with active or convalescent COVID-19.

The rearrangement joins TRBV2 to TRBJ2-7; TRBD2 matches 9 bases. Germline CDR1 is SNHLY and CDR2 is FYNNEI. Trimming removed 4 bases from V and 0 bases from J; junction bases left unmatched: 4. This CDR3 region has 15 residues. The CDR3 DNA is TGTGCCAGCAGTGGGCTTAGCGGGAGCTCCTACGAGCAGTACTTC. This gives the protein CASSGLSGSSYEQYF.

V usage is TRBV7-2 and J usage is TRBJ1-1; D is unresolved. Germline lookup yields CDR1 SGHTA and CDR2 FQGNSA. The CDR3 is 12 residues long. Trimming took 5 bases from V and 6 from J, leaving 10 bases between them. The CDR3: CASSPQSSEAFF. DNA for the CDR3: TGTGCCAGCAGCCCACAGAGTTCTGAAGCTTTCTTT.

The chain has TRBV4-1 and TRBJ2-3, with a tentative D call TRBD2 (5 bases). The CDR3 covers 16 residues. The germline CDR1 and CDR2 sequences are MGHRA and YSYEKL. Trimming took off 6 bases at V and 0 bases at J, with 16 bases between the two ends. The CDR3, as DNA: TGCGCCAGCAGACCAGTACCTAGCTTCAGCACAGATACGCAGTATTTT. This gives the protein CASRPVPSFSTDTQYF.

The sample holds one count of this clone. In DNA, the CDR3 is TGTGCCAGCAAAGGGACAGCCAACACTGAAGCTTTCTTT. Translation: CASKGTANTEAFF. V is TRBV3-1 (or the pseudogene TRBV3-2) and J is TRBJ1-1; 7 bases align to TRBD1. The length of the CDR3 is 13 residues. The ends lost 7 bases at V and 2 bases at J; junction bases unmatched: 4. Germline CDR1 is LGHDT and CDR2 is YNNKEL (reference sequence).

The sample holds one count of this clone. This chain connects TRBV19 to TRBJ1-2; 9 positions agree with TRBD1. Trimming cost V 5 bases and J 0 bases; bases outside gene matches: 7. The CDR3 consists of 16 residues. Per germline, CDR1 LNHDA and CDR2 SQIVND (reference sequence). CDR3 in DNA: TGTGCCAGTAGTTCGGGACAGGGAAGAGCTAACTATGGCTACACCTTC. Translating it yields CASSSGQGRANYGYTF. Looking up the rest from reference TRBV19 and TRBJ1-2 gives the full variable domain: DGGITQSPKYLFRKEGQNVTLSCEQNLNHDAMYWYRQDPGQGLRLIYYSQIVNDFQKGDIAEGYSVSREKKESFPLTVTSAQKNPTAFYLCASSSGQGRANYGYTFGSGTRLTVV.

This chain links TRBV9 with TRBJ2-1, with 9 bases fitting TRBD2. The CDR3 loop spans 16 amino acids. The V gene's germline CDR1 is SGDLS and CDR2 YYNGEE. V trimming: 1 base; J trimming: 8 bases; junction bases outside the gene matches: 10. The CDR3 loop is CASSVSSGRRIYEQFF. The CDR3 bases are TGTGCCAGCAGCGTAAGTAGCGGGAGACGTATCTATGAGCAGTTCTTC.

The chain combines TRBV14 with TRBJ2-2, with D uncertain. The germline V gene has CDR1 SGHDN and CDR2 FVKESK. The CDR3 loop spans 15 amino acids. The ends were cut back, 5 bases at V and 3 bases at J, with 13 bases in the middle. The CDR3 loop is CASSTRGSYTGELFF. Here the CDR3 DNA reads TGTGCCAGCAGCACACGAGGTTCCTACACCGGGGAGCTGTTTTTT.

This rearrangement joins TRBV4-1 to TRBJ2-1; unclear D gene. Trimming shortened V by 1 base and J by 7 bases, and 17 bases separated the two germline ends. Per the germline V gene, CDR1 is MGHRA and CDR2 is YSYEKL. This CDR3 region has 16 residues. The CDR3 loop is CASSQARSRQRNEQFF. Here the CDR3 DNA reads TGCGCCAGCAGCCAAGCTCGGAGTCGGCAGAGGAATGAGCAGTTCTTC.

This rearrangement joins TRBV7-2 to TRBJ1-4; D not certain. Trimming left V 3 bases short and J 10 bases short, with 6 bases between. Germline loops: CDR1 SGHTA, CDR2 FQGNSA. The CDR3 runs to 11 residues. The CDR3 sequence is CASSFAGKLFF. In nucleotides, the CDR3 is TGTGCCAGCAGCTTCGCAGGAAAACTGTTTTTT.

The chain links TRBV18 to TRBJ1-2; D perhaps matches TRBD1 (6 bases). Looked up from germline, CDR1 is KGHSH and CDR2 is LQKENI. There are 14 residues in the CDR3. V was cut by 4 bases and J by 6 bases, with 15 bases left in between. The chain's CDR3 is CASSRPQYRDGYTF. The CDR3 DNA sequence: TGTGCCAGCTCACGTCCTCAATACAGGGATGGCTACACCTTC.

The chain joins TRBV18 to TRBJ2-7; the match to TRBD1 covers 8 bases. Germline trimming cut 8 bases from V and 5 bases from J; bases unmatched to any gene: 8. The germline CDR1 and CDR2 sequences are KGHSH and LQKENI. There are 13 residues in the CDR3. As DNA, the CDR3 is TGTGCCAGCGACAGGGGCGCAGGCGACGAGCAGTACTTC. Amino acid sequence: CASDRGAGDEQYF. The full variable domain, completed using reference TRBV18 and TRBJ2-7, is NAGVMQNPRHLVRRRGQEARLRCSPMKGHSHVYWYRQLPEEGLKFMVYLQKENIIDESGMPKERFSAEFPKEGPSILRIQQVVRGDSAAYFCASDRGAGDEQYFGPGTRLTVT.

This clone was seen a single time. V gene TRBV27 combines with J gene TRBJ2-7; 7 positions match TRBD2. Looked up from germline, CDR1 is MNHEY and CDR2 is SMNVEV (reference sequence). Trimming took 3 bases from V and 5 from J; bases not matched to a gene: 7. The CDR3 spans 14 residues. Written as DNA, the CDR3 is TGTGCCAGCAGTTTCAGCGGGGTGAGGGACGAGCAGTACTTC. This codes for CASSFSGVRDEQYF.

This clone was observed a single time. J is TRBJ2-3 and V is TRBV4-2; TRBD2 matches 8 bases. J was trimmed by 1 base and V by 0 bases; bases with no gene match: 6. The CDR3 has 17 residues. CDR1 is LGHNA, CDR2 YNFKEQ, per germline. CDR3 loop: CASSQDTSGPRTDTQYF. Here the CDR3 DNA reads TGTGCCAGCAGCCAAGACACTAGCGGTCCACGCACAGATACGCAGTATTTT.

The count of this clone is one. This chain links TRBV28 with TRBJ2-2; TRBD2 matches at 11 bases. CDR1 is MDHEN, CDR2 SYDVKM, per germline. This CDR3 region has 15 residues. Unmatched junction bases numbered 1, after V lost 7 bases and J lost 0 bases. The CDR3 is CASTTSGTNTGELFF. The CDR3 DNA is TGTGCCAGCACGACTAGCGGGACGAACACCGGGGAGCTGTTTTTT.

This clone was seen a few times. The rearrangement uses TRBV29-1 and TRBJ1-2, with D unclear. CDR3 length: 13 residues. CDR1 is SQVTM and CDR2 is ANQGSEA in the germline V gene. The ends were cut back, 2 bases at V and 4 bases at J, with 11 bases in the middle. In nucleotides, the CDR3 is TGCAGCGTTGAACGGGGATGGAGCTATGGCTACACCTTC. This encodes CSVERGWSYGYTF.

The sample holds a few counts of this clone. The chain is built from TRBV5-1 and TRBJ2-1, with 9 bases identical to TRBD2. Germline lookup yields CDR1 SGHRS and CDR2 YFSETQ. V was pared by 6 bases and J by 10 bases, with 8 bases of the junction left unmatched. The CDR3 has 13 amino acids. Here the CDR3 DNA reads TGCGCCAGCAATGCGGGAGGGCCGGGAGAGCAGTTCTTC. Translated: CASNAGGPGEQFF.

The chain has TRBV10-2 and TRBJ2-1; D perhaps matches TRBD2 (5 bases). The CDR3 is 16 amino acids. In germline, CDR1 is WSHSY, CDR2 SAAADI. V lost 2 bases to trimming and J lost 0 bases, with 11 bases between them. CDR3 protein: CASSEPGLSSYNEQFF. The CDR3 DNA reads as TGCGCCAGCAGTGAGCCCGGACTGAGCTCCTACAATGAGCAGTTCTTC.

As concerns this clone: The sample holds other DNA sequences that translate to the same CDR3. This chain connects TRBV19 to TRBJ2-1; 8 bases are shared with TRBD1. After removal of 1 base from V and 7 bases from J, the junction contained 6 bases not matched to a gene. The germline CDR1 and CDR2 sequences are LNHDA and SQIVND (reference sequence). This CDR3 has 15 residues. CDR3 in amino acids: CASSIGRGPGNEQFF. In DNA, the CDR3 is TGTGCCAGTAGTATAGGCAGGGGGCCTGGGAATGAGCAGTTCTTC.

The CDR3 here is CASSHSGTAEAQETQYF. In nucleotides, the CDR3 is TGTGCCAGCAGTCATAGCGGGACTGCGGAAGCACAAGAGACCCAGTACTTC. The V and J genes are TRBV13 and TRBJ2-5; 8 bases fit TRBD2. The germline V gene encodes CDR1 PRHDT and CDR2 FYEKMQ (reference sequence). The length of the CDR3 is 17 residues. Trimming cost V 6 bases and J 2 bases; bases outside gene matches: 14.

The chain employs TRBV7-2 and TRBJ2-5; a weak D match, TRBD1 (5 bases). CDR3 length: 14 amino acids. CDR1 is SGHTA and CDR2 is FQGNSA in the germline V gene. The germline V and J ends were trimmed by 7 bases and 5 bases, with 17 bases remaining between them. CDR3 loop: CASNKRQFSETQYF. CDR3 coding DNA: TGTGCCAGCAACAAGCGACAGTTCTCGGAGACCCAGTACTTC.

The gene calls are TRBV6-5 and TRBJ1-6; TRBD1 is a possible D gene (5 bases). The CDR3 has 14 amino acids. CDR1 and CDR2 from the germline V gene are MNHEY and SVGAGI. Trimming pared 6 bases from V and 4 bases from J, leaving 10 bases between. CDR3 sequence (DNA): TGTGCCAGCAGCGCGGGACCTTATAATTCACCCCTCCACTTT. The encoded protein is CASSAGPYNSPLHF.

Here the CDR3 reads CASSPTGGSDTQYF. CDR3 bases: TGTGCCAGCAGCCCTACAGGGGGTTCAGATACGCAGTATTTT. The chain is built from TRBV7-9 and TRBJ2-3; TRBD1 matches 8 bases. From germline, CDR1 is SEHNR and CDR2 FQNEAQ (reference sequence). V gave up 5 bases and J gave up 4 bases; unmatched junction bases: 5. The CDR3 sequence is 14 residues long. Using reference TRBV7-9 and TRBJ2-3 for the parts outside the CDR3, the full variable domain is DTGVSQNPRHKITKRGQNVTFRCDPISEHNRLYWYRQTLGQGPEFLTYFQNEAQLEKSRLLSDRFSAERPKGSFSTLEIQRTEQGDSAMYLCASSPTGGSDTQYFGPGTRLTVL.

Written as DNA, the CDR3 is TGCAGCGTTGGACCCCCGGAGCTCGCAAGTCGGCCAGCTTTCTTT. This codes for CSVGPPELASRPAFF. The rearrangement joins TRBV29-1 to TRBJ1-1; D remains unclear. In germline, CDR1 is SQVTM, CDR2 ANQGSEA. This CDR3 has 15 residues. V lost 4 bases to trimming and J lost 10 bases, with 25 bases between them.